One and the same sample provided the 25 T cell receptor beta chains below, sequenced in a study of PD-L1 blockade in urothelial cancer. Libraries were prepared by immunoSEQ multiplex PCR; TCRdb keeps only in-frame clonotypes and omits some of them. The data show 60,000 to 70,000 clones, 81% seen once. Time point described: pretreatment peripheral blood. Material: PBMCs, obtained around atezolizumab (anti-PD-L1) treatment. The receptor source for this set is an older man with urothelial cancer.

The rearrangement uses TRBV30 and TRBJ1-2; 7 bases agree with TRBD1. From germline, CDR1 is GTSNPN and CDR2 SVGIG (reference sequence). After removal of 0 bases from V and 4 bases from J, the junction contained 17 bases not matched to a gene. The length of the CDR3 is 18 residues. The CDR3 DNA is TGTGCCTGGAGTGTACCGGGGACAGAACAACGAAACTCCTATGGCTACACCTTC. This sequence encodes CAWSVPGTEQRNSYGYTF.

V is TRBV7-6 and J is TRBJ2-7; 8 positions agree with TRBD2. Germline V gene sequence: CDR1 SGHVS, CDR2 FNYEAQ. The CDR3 has 17 residues. V dropped 0 bases and J dropped 7; count of bases not matched to a gene: 14. The CDR3 nucleotides read TGTGCCAGCAGCTTAGCGGTGGCGAGCGGGAGAGCCCGTGAGCAGTACTTC. Its protein product is CASSLAVASGRAREQYF.

J is TRBJ1-4 and V is TRBV7-6; D possibly corresponds to TRBD1 (6 bases). V was clipped by 5 bases and J by 7 bases, with 11 bases between them. Germline V CDR1 and CDR2: SGHVS, FNYEAQ. This CDR3 region has 13 residues. Written as DNA, the CDR3 is TGTGCCAGCAGCCCCCGGACAGTTGAAAAACTGTTTTTT. Its translation is CASSPRTVEKLFF.

The chain joins TRBV5-6 to TRBJ2-5; 7 bases align to TRBD2. The trim removed 2 bases at V and 4 bases at J, leaving 14 bases unmatched. The CDR3 is 17 residues long. Germline V CDR1 and CDR2: SGHDT, YYEEEE. CDR3 nucleotide sequence: TGTGCCAGCAGCTTTGAGGCGGGAGAAGGAACGGGAGAGACCCAGTACTTC. Its protein is CASSFEAGEGTGETQYF. Combining the CDR3 with reference TRBV5-6 and TRBJ2-5 gives the whole variable domain DAGVTQSPTHLIKTRGQQVTLRCSPKSGHDTVSWYQQALGQGPQFIFQYYEEEERQRGNFPDRFSGHQFPNYSSELNVNALLLGDSALYLCASSFEAGEGTGETQYFGPGTRLLVL.

The chain uses TRBV6-1 and TRBJ2-1; TRBD1 matches 7 bases. This CDR3 contains 17 residues. V lost 4 bases to trimming and J lost 0 bases; unmatched junction nucleotides: 9. Looked up from germline, CDR1 is MNHNS and CDR2 is SASEGT. CDR3 DNA sequence: TGTGCCAGCAGTGGCCGGACAGGTCCCAGCTCCTACAATGAGCAGTTCTTC. It is translated as CASSGRTGPSSYNEQFF.

The rearrangement uses TRBV2 and TRBJ1-1; D perhaps matches TRBD1 (5 bases). V was shortened by 4 bases and J by 9 bases, with 15 bases between the two germline ends. Germline V CDR1 and CDR2: SNHLY, FYNNEI. The length of the CDR3 is 13 residues. CDR3 residues: CASSVGGVNQAFF. For the CDR3, the DNA is TGTGCCAGCAGTGTGGGAGGGGTGAATCAAGCTTTCTTT.

The chain uses TRBV5-1 and TRBJ2-6, with 10 positions matching TRBD1. The CDR3 has 18 amino acids. Germline V lookup: CDR1 SGHRS, CDR2 YFSETQ. J lost 0 bases, V lost 4 bases, and 7 bases had no gene match. The CDR3 DNA follows: TGCGCCAGCAGCGGGGGGGGACAGGGGAGCTCTGGGGCCAACGTCCTGACTTTC. Translated, it gives CASSGGGQGSSGANVLTF.

This clone showed up just a few times. The chain carries TRBV27 and TRBJ2-7; D is possibly TRBD1 (6 bases). V shed 7 bases and J shed 5 bases, with 24 bases lying between them. Germline CDR1 is MNHEY and CDR2 is SMNVEV (reference sequence). There are 16 residues in the CDR3. In DNA, the CDR3 is TGTGCCAGCACCCCCACCGGCAGGGGAAATTTGAACGAGCAGTACTTC. It is translated as CASTPTGRGNLNEQYF.

This clone was seen at least ten times. Other DNA variants within this sample encode the same CDR3. The V gene is TRBV10-3, the J gene TRBJ1-1; 9 bases are a match to TRBD1. The CDR3 covers 14 residues. CDR1 is ENHRY, CDR2 SYGVKD, per germline. The V gene end was trimmed by 6 bases and the J gene end by 1 base; junction bases not matched to a gene: 3. In DNA form, the CDR3 reads TGTGCCATCAGGGGGACAGGGCAGAACACTGAAGCTTTCTTT. Translation gives CAIRGTGQNTEAFF.

Regarding this clone: The same CDR3 is also encoded by other DNA sequences in this sample. This chain links TRBV19 with TRBJ2-2, with 7 bases fitting TRBD1. Trimming cost V 6 bases and J 0 bases; bases outside gene matches: 4. Germline-derived CDR1 and CDR2 are LNHDA and SQIVND (reference sequence). The CDR3 runs 15 residues. This CDR3 reads CASSPGTANTGELFF. DNA for the CDR3: TGTGCCAGTAGCCCCGGGACAGCGAACACCGGGGAGCTGTTTTTT.

The V call is TRBV6-1, the J call TRBJ1-4, with D maybe TRBD1 (6 bases). V lost 6 bases to trimming and J lost 5 bases, with 13 bases between them. The length of the CDR3 is 14 residues. Germline CDR1 MNHNS, CDR2 SASEGT. The CDR3 spells CASRQQGGNEKLFF. In DNA, the CDR3 is TGTGCCAGCAGGCAACAGGGTGGAAATGAAAAACTGTTTTTT.

This chain uses TRBV18 with TRBJ1-2; possibly TRBD1 for D (5 bases). CDR1 KGHSH and CDR2 LQKENI come from the germline V gene. This CDR3 has 14 amino acids. Trimming took off 3 bases at V and 3 bases at J, with 11 bases between the two ends. The CDR3 protein is CASSPSAGHYGYTF. In DNA, the CDR3 is TGTGCCAGCTCACCTTCGGCGGGACACTATGGCTACACCTTC. The variable domain in full, completed from reference TRBV18 and TRBJ1-2, reads NAGVMQNPRHLVRRRGQEARLRCSPMKGHSHVYWYRQLPEEGLKFMVYLQKENIIDESGMPKERFSAEFPKEGPSILRIQQVVRGDSAAYFCASSPSAGHYGYTFGSGTRLTVV.

The V and J genes are TRBV19 and TRBJ2-1; tentatively, D is TRBD2 (5 bases). The CDR3 is made up of 17 amino acids. V gave up 5 bases and J gave up 9 bases, with 26 bases separating them. The germline V gene has CDR1 LNHDA and CDR2 SQIVND (reference sequence). CDR3 sequence reads: CASSQYGSGEGYTEQFF. Here the CDR3 DNA reads TGTGCCAGTAGTCAGTACGGAAGCGGAGAGGGATATACTGAGCAGTTCTTC. The complete variable domain, with remaining parts taken from reference TRBV19 and TRBJ2-1, reads DGGITQSPKYLFRKEGQNVTLSCEQNLNHDAMYWYRQDPGQGLRLIYYSQIVNDFQKGDIAEGYSVSREKKESFPLTVTSAQKNPTAFYLCASSQYGSGEGYTEQFFGPGTRLTVL.

The chain couples TRBV7-6 to TRBJ2-1, with 10 nucleotides matching TRBD2. The CDR3 loop spans 18 amino acids. J gave up 3 bases and V 2 bases, and 10 bases lay outside the gene matches. Per the germline V gene, CDR1 is SGHVS and CDR2 is FNYEAQ. DNA for the CDR3: TGTGCCAGCAGCTTAATGGCGAGCGGGAGGGCCGGCTACAATGAGCAGTTCTTC. Translating it yields CASSLMASGRAGYNEQFF. The entire variable domain, with the rest obtained from reference TRBV7-6 and TRBJ2-1, is as follows: GAGVSQSPRYKVTKRGQDVALRCDPISGHVSLYWYRQALGQGPEFLTYFNYEAQQDKSGLPNDRFSAERPEGSISTLTIQRTEQRDSAMYRCASSLMASGRAGYNEQFFGPGTRLTVL.

The rearrangement uses TRBV30 and TRBJ1-4; D gene unclear. Germline loops: CDR1 GTSNPN, CDR2 SVGIG (reference sequence). The germline V and J ends were trimmed by 3 bases and 8 bases, with 10 bases remaining between them. The CDR3 consists of 12 residues. The CDR3 DNA is TGTGCCTGGAGACAGTCCCTGGAAAAACTGTTTTTT. Its translation is CAWRQSLEKLFF.

This clone showed up just a few times. This chain uses TRBV18 with TRBJ1-1; D perhaps matches TRBD1 (6 bases). The CDR3 has 12 amino acids. V was shortened by 4 bases and J by 6 bases, with 9 bases between the two germline ends. Germline assignment: CDR1 KGHSH and CDR2 LQKENI. In DNA form, the CDR3 reads TGTGCCAGCTCACAACAGGGTCCTGAAGCTTTCTTT. Translated: CASSQQGPEAFF.

The rearrangement links TRBV6-4 to TRBJ2-3, with TRBD2 matching over 13 bases. V trimming: 0 bases; J trimming: 5 bases; junction bases outside the gene matches: 2. Germline V gene sequence: CDR1 MRHNA, CDR2 SNTAGT. There are 16 residues in the CDR3. For the CDR3, the DNA is TGTGCCAGCAGTGACTCAGGACTAGCGGGAGAAGATACGCAGTATTTT. This sequence encodes CASSDSGLAGEDTQYF.

The V and J genes are TRBV11-3 and TRBJ2-7; D is perhaps TRBD1 (6 bases). Trimming removed 1 base at V and 4 bases at J, with 14 bases between. Germline V gene data show CDR1 as SGHNT and CDR2 as YENEEA. The CDR3 is made up of 15 amino acids. CDR3 loop: CASSLGLGTQYEQYF. DNA of the CDR3: TGTGCCAGCAGCTTAGGGCTCGGGACACAATACGAGCAGTACTTC.

This chain joins TRBV6-5 and TRBJ2-1; the match to TRBD2 covers 9 bases. CDR3 length equals 14 residues. CDR1 is MNHEY and CDR2 is SVGAGI in the germline V gene. V was clipped by 6 bases and J by 2 bases; unmatched bases: 2. The CDR3 DNA sequence: TGTGCCAGCAGCAGCGGGAGGCCCTACAATGAGCAGTTCTTC. It specifies CASSSGRPYNEQFF.

V usage is TRBV18 and J usage is TRBJ2-1; D is unclear. Trimming pared 2 bases from V and 16 bases from J, leaving 12 bases between. This CDR3 region has 11 residues. Germline loops: CDR1 KGHSH, CDR2 LQKENI. CDR3 amino acids: CASSPRSGIFF. CDR3 sequence (DNA): TGTGCCAGCTCACCAAGGTCAGGAATATTCTTC.

V usage is TRBV4-1 and J usage is TRBJ2-3, with D unclear. With 0 bases removed from V and 4 bases from J, the gap between germline ends came to 14 bases. Germline CDR1 and CDR2: MGHRA and YSYEKL. This CDR3 is 16 amino acids long. CDR3 amino acids: CASSQDYMTSADTQYF. In DNA, the CDR3 is TGCGCCAGCAGCCAAGATTACATGACAAGTGCAGATACGCAGTATTTT.

This chain's CDR3 is CSVETGGTEAFF. CDR3 sequence (DNA): TGCAGCGTTGAAACAGGGGGGACTGAAGCTTTCTTT. The rearrangement links TRBV29-1 to TRBJ1-1, with 8 bases identical to TRBD1. Germline CDR1 is SQVTM and CDR2 is ANQGSEA. This CDR3 has 12 residues. V was pared by 2 bases and J by 5 bases, with 1 base of the junction left unmatched.

This clone was observed a handful of times. The genes are TRBV7-2 and TRBJ2-3; perhaps TRBD1 as D (6 bases). With 4 bases removed from V and 5 bases from J, the gap between germline ends came to 10 bases. This CDR3 contains 13 residues. Germline values: CDR1 SGHTA, CDR2 FQGNSA. Written as DNA, the CDR3 is TGTGCCAGCAGCTCCCAAGGGGGAGATACGCAGTATTTT. Translated, it gives CASSSQGGDTQYF.

This chain joins TRBV5-1 and TRBJ2-2; 9 nucleotides match TRBD2. Germline-derived CDR1 and CDR2 are SGHRS and YFSETQ. This CDR3 contains 15 residues. Losses at the gene ends were 6 bases for V and 3 bases for J; bases not matched to a gene: 6. CDR3 coding DNA: TGCGCCAGCACCTCGGGCGGGAGGGACACCGGGGAGCTGTTTTTT. Protein sequence: CASTSGGRDTGELFF.

V is TRBV6-5 and J is TRBJ1-5; D gene uncertain. Germline lookup yields CDR1 MNHEY and CDR2 SVGAGI. This CDR3 spans 13 amino acids. With 6 bases removed from V and 6 bases from J, the gap between germline ends came to 12 bases. The DNA for the CDR3 is TGTGCCAGCAGCAACGTTAACGGTCAGCCCCAGCATTTT. This codes for CASSNVNGQPQHF.